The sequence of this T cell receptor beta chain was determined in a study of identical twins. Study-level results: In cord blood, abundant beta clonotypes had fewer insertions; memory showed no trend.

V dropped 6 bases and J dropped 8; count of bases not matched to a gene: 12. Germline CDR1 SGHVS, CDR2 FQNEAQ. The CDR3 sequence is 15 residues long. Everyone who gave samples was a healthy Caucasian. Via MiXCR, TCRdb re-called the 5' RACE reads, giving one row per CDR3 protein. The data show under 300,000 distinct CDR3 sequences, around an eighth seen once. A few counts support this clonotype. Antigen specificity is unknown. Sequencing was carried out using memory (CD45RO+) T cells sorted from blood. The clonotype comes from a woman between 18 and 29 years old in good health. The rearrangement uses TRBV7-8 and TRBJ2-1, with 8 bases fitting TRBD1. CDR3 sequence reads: CASSSGQGRAHEQFF. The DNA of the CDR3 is TGTGCCAGCAGTAGCGGACAGGGTAGGGCCCATGAGCAGTTCTTC.